The 21 T cell receptor beta chains below all came from one sample that was sequenced in a study of immune heterogeneity within non-small cell lung tumors. The template consisted of bulk tumor genomic DNA, with about 600 ng used per sample. Several spatially distant biopsies were obtained per primary tumor intraoperatively. The study cohort was described as untreated, and its members had newly diagnosed non-small cell lung cancer. They went on to have curative surgery. In a multiplex PCR, 32 V and 13 J primers amplified TCR beta CDR3. TCRdb ran MiXCR on the multiplex PCR reads and lists one entry per CDR3 protein. The sample consists of approximately 31,000 distinct CDR3 sequences, more than 25% of them appearing once. Sequences were obtained from lung tumor tissue. The origin of the receptors is a man between 35 and 55 years old with non-small cell lung cancer.

The chain joins TRBV5-6 to TRBJ2-3; D gene uncertain. The CDR3 covers 12 residues. The ends were cut back, 4 bases at V and 5 bases at J, with 8 bases in the middle. Per the germline V gene, CDR1 is SGHDT and CDR2 is YYEEEE. The CDR3 region is CASSLGRDTQYF. In nucleotides, the CDR3 is TGTGCCAGCAGCCTCGGAAGAGATACGCAGTATTTT.

This clonotype was detected many times. This sequence joins TRBV11-2 and TRBJ2-7, with TRBD2 matching 8 bases. The CDR3 has 14 residues. V shed 0 bases, J shed 4 bases, and the junction held 2 bases outside the gene matches. The germline gives CDR1 SGHAT, CDR2 FQNNGV. The CDR3 here is CASSLEPSGYEQYF. The CDR3 DNA sequence: TGTGCCAGCAGCTTAGAGCCTAGCGGGTACGAGCAGTACTTC.

In its sample, this clonotype was seen many times. The chain combines TRBV10-3 with TRBJ2-2; 10 bases line up with TRBD1. This CDR3 is built from 16 residues. Germline V gene lookup returns CDR1 ENHRY and CDR2 SYGVKD. The J segment lost 6 bases and the V segment lost 4 bases, leaving 8 bases of the junction unmatched. The CDR3 coding sequence is TGTGCCATCAGTGGACACACCGGGACAGGGGCCGGGGAGCTGTTTTTT. This encodes CAISGHTGTGAGELFF.

The sample holds many counts of this clonotype. The chain joins TRBV12-3 or TRBV12-4 to TRBJ2-2, with 8 positions matching TRBD1. This CDR3 is 15 amino acids long. V shed 6 bases and J 5 bases; nucleotides not matched to a gene: 8. CDR3 sequence (DNA): TGTGCCAGCAGGGGGAGGCAGGGGGCTACCGGGGAGCTGTTTTTT. The encoded protein is CASRGRQGATGELFF.

This clonotype was picked up many times. The chain joins TRBV9 to TRBJ1-6, with D perhaps TRBD1 (5 bases). CDR1 is SGDLS, CDR2 YYNGEE, per germline. V was cut by 0 bases and J by 8 bases, with 15 bases left in between. This CDR3 comprises 16 residues. The CDR3 sequence: CASSVGGQGGYSPLHF. CDR3 in DNA: TGTGCCAGCAGCGTAGGTGGGCAGGGCGGATATTCACCCCTCCACTTT.

This clonotype was seen many times. The V gene is TRBV19, the J gene TRBJ1-5, with a tentative D call TRBD1 (6 bases). CDR1 LNHDA and CDR2 SQIVND come from the germline V gene (reference sequence). There are 16 residues in the CDR3. The ends were cut back, 3 bases at V and 2 bases at J, with 14 bases in the middle. Here the CDR3 DNA reads TGTGCCAGTAGTATCCCCGGGGCAGGGGGCAATCAGCCCCAGCATTTT. It encodes CASSIPGAGGNQPQHF.

This clonotype was observed many times. The J gene is TRBJ1-3, the V gene TRBV5-1; D is perhaps TRBD1 (6 bases). Trimming took 4 bases from V and 4 from J, leaving 12 bases between them. The CDR3 contains 14 residues. Germline CDR1 and CDR2: SGHRS and YFSETQ. CDR3 amino acids: CASSAGTLGNTIYF. CDR3 bases: TGCGCCAGCAGCGCCGGGACATTGGGAAACACCATATATTTT.

About this clonotype: A much larger clone is a single base away; this may be a read error. The chain combines TRBV5-1 with TRBJ2-7, with 8 bases aligning to TRBD1. CDR3 length: 14 residues. Germline loops: CDR1 SGHRS, CDR2 YFSETQ. Trimming cost V 2 bases and J 10 bases; bases outside gene matches: 11. The CDR3 DNA sequence: TGCGCCAGCAGCTTTCAGGGGGCGCCGGGCGATCAGTACTTC. It codes for CASSFQGAPGDQYF.

The chain carries TRBV2 and TRBJ2-5; D may match TRBD1 or TRBD2 (6 bases each). In germline, CDR1 is SNHLY, CDR2 FYNNEI. The CDR3 consists of 14 residues. V was clipped by 6 bases and J by 0 bases, with 11 bases between them. DNA of the CDR3: TGTGCCAGCAGGCGGGACACGAACCAAGAGACCCAGTACTTC. It specifies CASRRDTNQETQYF.

In its sample, this clonotype was seen many times. The rearrangement links TRBV27 to TRBJ1-6; 8 nucleotides agree with TRBD1. There are 14 residues in the CDR3. Germline V gene sequence: CDR1 MNHEY, CDR2 SMNVEV (reference sequence). Losses at the gene ends were 5 bases for V and 7 bases for J; bases not matched to a gene: 4. The CDR3 sequence is CASSSGQGNSPLHF. Written as DNA, the CDR3 is TGTGCCAGCAGTAGCGGACAGGGAAATTCACCCCTCCACTTT.

This clonotype was observed a single time. A read error may explain this, as a much larger clone is one base away. The chain links TRBV12-3 or TRBV12-4 to TRBJ2-7; 7 positions match TRBD2. The CDR3 loop spans 13 amino acids. Trimming removed 7 bases from V and 1 base from J; junction bases left unmatched: 4. DNA of the CDR3: TGTGCCAGCAAGCGGGACGGGTCCTACGAGCAGTACTTC. It codes for CASKRDGSYEQYF.

Note on this clonotype: The conserved closing phenylalanine or tryptophan is absent in this CDR3, likely reflecting a read error. The chain joins TRBV11-3 to TRBJ2-5; D may match TRBD1 or TRBD2 (5 bases each). The V end was cut by 1 base, the J end by 2 bases, with 17 bases between. This CDR3 has 17 residues. The germline gives CDR1 SGHNT, CDR2 YENEEA. The CDR3 protein is CASSLVLRGARQETQYL. CDR3 nucleotide sequence: TGTGCCAGCAGCTTAGTATTAAGAGGGGCGAGGCAAGAGACCCAGTACCTC.

This chain uses TRBV4-3 with TRBJ2-2; perhaps TRBD1 as D (6 bases). V lost 2 bases to trimming and J lost 7 bases, with 11 bases between them. The CDR3 contains 14 residues. The germline V gene encodes CDR1 LGHNA and CDR2 YSLEER. CDR3 bases: TGCGCCAGCAGCCAACCTGGGGGCAACGGGGAGCTGTTTTTT. Translating it yields CASSQPGGNGELFF.

On this clonotype itself: A much bigger clone sits one base away, suggesting this may be a read error. This chain connects TRBV10-3 to TRBJ2-7; D is ambiguous. V lost 6 bases and J 7 bases, leaving 13 bases between the germline ends. Germline V CDR1 and CDR2: ENHRY, SYGVKD. The CDR3 extends over 12 amino acids. The CDR3 bases are TGTGCCATCAGCAACAACACCTGGGAGCAGTACTTC. Its translation: CAISNNTWEQYF.

As to this clonotype: Germline and junction disagree at one end, which may indicate a read error. The J gene is TRBJ1-4, the V gene TRBV4-2, with D perhaps matching TRBD1 (6 bases). Germline assignment: CDR1 LGHNA and CDR2 YNFKEQ. This CDR3 is 17 amino acids long. Here the CDR3 reads CARSQGGGGSTNEKLFF. CDR3 sequence (DNA): TGTGCCCGCAGCCAAGGGGGGGGGGGGTCGACTAATGAAAAACTGTTTTTT.

J is TRBJ2-2 and V is TRBV18, with D tentatively TRBD1 (5 bases). V dropped 3 bases and J dropped 3 bases, with 11 bases sitting between them. Germline CDR1 is KGHSH and CDR2 is LQKENI. This CDR3 comprises 15 residues. This CDR3 is CASSPQGWHTGELFF. The CDR3 DNA follows: TGTGCCAGCTCACCGCAGGGTTGGCACACCGGGGAGCTGTTTTTT.

With regard to this clonotype: This may be a read error: a much more frequent sequence differs by one nucleotide. This chain connects TRBV6-1 to TRBJ1-2, with D hard to call. Germline V gene data show CDR1 as MNHNS and CDR2 as SASEGT. The CDR3 sequence is 15 residues long. The CDR3 spells CVSSEARGVIYGYTF. Written as DNA, the CDR3 is TGTGTCAGCAGTGAAGCGCGGGGAGTCATCTATGGCTACACCTTC.

By sample fraction, this clonotype is medium-sized (0.01 to 0.1%). J is TRBJ2-1 and V is TRBV12-3 or TRBV12-4; D is unclear. V was trimmed by 4 bases and J by 5 bases, leaving 12 bases between them. The CDR3 extends over 14 amino acids. CDR3 protein: CASSSPPSNNEQFF. CDR3 sequence (DNA): TGTGCCAGCAGTTCCCCACCATCTAACAATGAGCAGTTCTTC.

The genes are TRBV5-8 and TRBJ2-3; 9 bases align to TRBD1. Germline lookup yields CDR1 SGHTS and CDR2 YDEGEE. V gave up 5 bases and J gave up 3 bases; unmatched junction bases: 7. The CDR3 extends over 15 amino acids. Here the CDR3 DNA reads TGTGCCAGCAGTTTACAGGGGGCCGGAACAGATACGCAGTATTTT. It translates to CASSLQGAGTDTQYF.

This chain joins TRBV6-1 and TRBJ1-1, with TRBD1 matching 8 bases. The CDR3 has 15 residues. V lost 5 bases, J lost 11 bases, and 16 bases stayed unmatched. The germline gives CDR1 MNHNS, CDR2 SASEGT. The CDR3, as DNA: TGTGCCAGCAGTTATTCTCAGGGGGCGGGGAAGGCGGCTTTCTTT. This translates into CASSYSQGAGKAAFF.

This clonotype was recorded many times. The rearrangement uses TRBV7-2 and TRBJ1-4, with D unclear. The V gene's germline CDR1 is SGHTA and CDR2 FQGNSA. The V end was cut by 1 base, the J end by 8 bases, with 17 bases between. The CDR3 has 16 amino acids. Here the CDR3 DNA reads TGTGCCAGCAGCTTAGGAGGTTCCGGGCTGTGGGAAAAACTGTTTTTT. Residues: CASSLGGSGLWEKLFF.